This T cell receptor (beta chain) was documented in a study of blood T cell repertoires in COVID-19. Assay: immunoSEQ multiplex PCR; the TCRdb copy retains only in-frame clones and omits some. The sample consists of 130,000 to 150,000 clones, about nine tenths of them appearing once. Germline CDR1 reads SGHAT; CDR2 reads FQNNGV. Trimming cost V 5 bases and J 0 bases; bases outside gene matches: 10. The CDR3 covers 18 residues. The clonotype comes from a human donor in a cohort sampled during active COVID-19. The sequencing sample was made of peripheral blood. V and J are TRBV11-2 and TRBJ2-1, with 10 bases identical to TRBD2. The CDR3: CASSPQALAGSSYNEQFF. The CDR3, as DNA: TGTGCCAGCAGCCCCCAGGCACTAGCGGGAAGCTCCTACAATGAGCAGTTCTTC. Full variable domain (missing parts from reference TRBV11-2 and TRBJ2-1): EAGVAQSPRYKIIEKRQSVAFWCNPISGHATLYWYQQILGQGPKLLIQFQNNGVVDDSQLPKDRFSAERLKGVDSTLKIQPAKLEDSAVYLCASSPQALAGSSYNEQFFGPGTRLTVL.